The sequence of this T cell receptor beta chain was determined in a study of shared clonotypes between healthy human individuals. The repertoire was sequenced with immunoSEQ multiplex PCR; TCRdb's copy has only in-frame clones and lacks some. The data show about 680,000 clones, with under 95% seen just once and about 24% held by the top ten. CDR3 length: 14 residues. Between the trimmed V and J ends, which lost 4 bases and 2 bases, there was a span of 11 bases. The germline gives CDR1 SGHRS, CDR2 YFSETQ. Naive-designated CD8 cells lacked CD45RO, were positively enriched for CCR7, and omitted terminally differentiated effector memory CD45RA+ cells.

The chain links TRBV5-1 to TRBJ2-3; D gene uncertain. This clonotype originated in a man aged 25 to 40 in good health. Sequenced material: naive CD8+ T cells sorted from blood. Here the CDR3 reads CASSPADTTDTQYF. CDR3 nucleotides: TGCGCCAGCAGCCCGGCTGACACCACAGATACGCAGTATTTT.